The sequence of this T cell receptor beta chain was determined in a study of human T cells and chemical hapten exposure. Study-wide results and limits: The number of TCRs above 1 in 1000 frequency did not change after DPC sensitization. Given that the donors had alopecia, their immune response may differ from that seen in healthy people. Positive correlation was observed between PT1 expanded TCR counts and patch test score.

The V gene's germline CDR1 is MNHEY and CDR2 SVGEGT. V lost 4 bases and J lost 2, with 11 bases in between. CDR3 length: 14 residues. Authors' analysis steps: Sample TCR counts, which ranged from about 23,224 to 690,600, had a median of approximately 95,000. MiXCR was run by TCRdb on the RACE reads, yielding one entry per CDR3 protein. TCRdb, not the original authors, processed these V and J calls. The repertoire consists of 80,000 to 95,000 distinct CDR3 sequences, with around 10% occurring once and the leading ten covering 3.6%. The sample holds many counts of this clonotype. The antigen is undetermined. Time point here: pre-sensitization, week 0. Treatment: therapeutic diphenylcyclopropenone sensitization with weekly scalp DPC.

This TCR derives from a woman between 40 and 50 years old with alopecia areata. Some clones in this sample may be carry-over from other donors' samples. The sequences come from whole blood, collected in connection with sensitization to the hapten diphenylcyclopropenone (DPC). This rearrangement joins TRBV6-2 or TRBV6-3 to TRBJ2-5; D unresolved. The DNA of the CDR3 is TGTGCCAGCAGTTCCCTCGACATACAAGAGACCCAGTACTTC. It encodes CASSSLDIQETQYF.